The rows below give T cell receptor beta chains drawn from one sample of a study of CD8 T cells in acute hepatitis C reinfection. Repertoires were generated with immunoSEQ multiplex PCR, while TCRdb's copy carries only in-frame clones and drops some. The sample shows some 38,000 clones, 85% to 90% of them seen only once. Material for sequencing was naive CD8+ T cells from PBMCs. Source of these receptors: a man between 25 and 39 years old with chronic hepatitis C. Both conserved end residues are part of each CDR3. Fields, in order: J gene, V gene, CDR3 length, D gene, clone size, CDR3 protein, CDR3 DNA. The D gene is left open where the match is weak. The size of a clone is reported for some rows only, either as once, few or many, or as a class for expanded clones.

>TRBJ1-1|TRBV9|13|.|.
CASSVDEGYEAFF
TGTGCCAGCAGCGTAGATGAAGGGTATGAAGCTTTCTTT
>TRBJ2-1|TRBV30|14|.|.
CAWRTTGSHNEQFF
TGTGCCTGGAGGACCACAGGGTCCCACAATGAGCAGTTCTTC
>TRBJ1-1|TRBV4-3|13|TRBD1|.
CASSPRQGSEAFF
TGCGCCAGCAGCCCACGACAGGGCTCTGAAGCTTTCTTT
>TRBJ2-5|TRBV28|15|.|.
CASSLSFPFQETQYF
TGTGCCAGCAGTTTAAGTTTTCCGTTTCAAGAGACCCAGTACTTC
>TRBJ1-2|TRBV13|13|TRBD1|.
CASRQGGFYGYTF
TGTGCCAGCCGACAGGGAGGTTTCTATGGCTACACCTTC
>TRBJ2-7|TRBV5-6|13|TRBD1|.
CASRGDRTYEQYF
TGTGCCAGCAGGGGGGACAGGACCTACGAGCAGTACTTC
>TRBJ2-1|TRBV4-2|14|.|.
CASSQAQGLYEQFF
TGTGCCAGCAGCCAAGCCCAGGGCTTGTATGAGCAGTTCTTC
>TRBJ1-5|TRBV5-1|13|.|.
CASSLRGSQPQHF
TGCGCCAGCAGCCTGCGGGGAAGCCAGCCCCAGCATTTT
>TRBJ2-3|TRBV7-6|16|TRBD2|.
CASSSLAGISTDTQYF
TGTGCCAGCAGCTCCTTAGCGGGGATTAGCACAGATACGCAGTATTTT
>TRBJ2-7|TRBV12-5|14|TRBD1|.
CASGPGTGAYEQYF
TGTGCTAGTGGTCCGGGGACAGGGGCCTACGAGCAGTACTTC
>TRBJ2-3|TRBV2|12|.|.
CASSEMGDTQYF
TGTGCCAGCAGTGAAATGGGAGATACGCAGTATTTT
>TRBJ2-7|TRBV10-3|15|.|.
CAISDIPDRTYEQYF
TGTGCCATCAGTGATATCCCGGACCGAACCTACGAGCAGTACTTC
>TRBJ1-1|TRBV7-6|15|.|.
CASSLGGLPNTEAFF
TGTGCCAGCAGCTTAGGGGGGCTGCCGAACACTGAAGCTTTCTTT
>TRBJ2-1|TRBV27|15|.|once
CASSFAGRRNDEQFF
TGTGCCAGCAGTTTTGCGGGACGGAGGAATGATGAGCAGTTCTTC
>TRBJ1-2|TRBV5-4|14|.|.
CASSLGGTNYGYTF
TGTGCCAGCAGCTTGGGGGGGACTAACTATGGCTACACCTTC
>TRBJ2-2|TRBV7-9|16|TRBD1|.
CASSPVIGGLTGELFF
TGTGCCAGCAGCCCCGTCATAGGGGGCCTCACCGGGGAGCTGTTTTTT
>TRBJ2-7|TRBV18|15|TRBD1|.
CASSPPTGTYYEQYF
TGTGCCAGCTCACCACCGACAGGGACATACTACGAGCAGTACTTC
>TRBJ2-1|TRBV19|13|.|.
CASRMAGSDEQFF
TGTGCCAGTAGGATGGCAGGGTCGGATGAGCAGTTCTTC
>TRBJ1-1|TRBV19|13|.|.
CASGSGPNTEAFF
TGTGCCAGTGGTAGTGGGCCGAACACTGAAGCTTTCTTT
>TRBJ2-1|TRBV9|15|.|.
CASSASGLYYNEQFF
TGTGCCAGCAGCGCCTCGGGACTTTACTACAATGAGCAGTTCTTC
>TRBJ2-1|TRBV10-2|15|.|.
CASSDGPFESNEQFF
TGCGCCAGCAGTGACGGGCCTTTTGAGAGCAATGAGCAGTTCTTC
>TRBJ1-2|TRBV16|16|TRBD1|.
CASSQESSGTVYGYTF
TGTGCCAGCAGCCAAGAATCTTCCGGGACAGTCTATGGCTACACCTTC
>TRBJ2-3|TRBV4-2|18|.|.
CASSQVGIAGQSTDTQYF
TGTGCCAGCAGCCAAGTAGGGATAGCGGGACAGAGCACAGATACGCAGTATTTT
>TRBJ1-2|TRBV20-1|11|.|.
CSATLGDGYTF
TGCAGTGCTACCCTCGGGGATGGCTACACCTTC
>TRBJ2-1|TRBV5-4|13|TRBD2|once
CASLTAGDNEQFF
TGTGCCAGCCTAACAGCGGGGGACAATGAGCAGTTCTTC
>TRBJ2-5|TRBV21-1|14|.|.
CASSKATHQETQYF
TGTGCCAGCAGCAAAGCGACCCACCAAGAGACCCAGTACTTC
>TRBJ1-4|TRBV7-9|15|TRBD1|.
CASSSRTGKDEKLFF
TGTGCCAGCAGCTCGCGGACAGGGAAGGATGAAAAACTGTTTTTT
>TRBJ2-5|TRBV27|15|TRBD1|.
CASSLEGQSLETQYF
TGTGCCAGCAGTTTAGAGGGACAGTCCTTAGAGACCCAGTACTTC
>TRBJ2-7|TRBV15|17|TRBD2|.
CATSREYLSGGTYEQYF
TGTGCCACCAGCAGAGAATATCTAAGCGGGGGGACCTACGAGCAGTACTTC
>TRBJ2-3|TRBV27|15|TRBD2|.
CASSFLLAGGDTQYF
TGTGCCAGCAGTTTTCTACTAGCGGGAGGAGATACGCAGTATTTT
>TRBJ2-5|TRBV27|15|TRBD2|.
CASSLWASGEETQYF
TGTGCCAGCAGTTTATGGGCTAGCGGGGAAGAGACCCAGTACTTC
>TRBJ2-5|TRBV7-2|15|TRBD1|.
CASSQGTGGQETQYF
TGTGCCAGCAGCCAGGGGACAGGGGGACAAGAGACCCAGTACTTC
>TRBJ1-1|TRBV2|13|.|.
CASSSGLGTEAFF
TGTGCCAGCAGCTCGGGACTGGGCACTGAAGCTTTCTTT
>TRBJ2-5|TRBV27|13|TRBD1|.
CASRRTRGETQYF
TGTGCCAGCAGGAGGACCAGGGGGGAGACCCAGTACTTC
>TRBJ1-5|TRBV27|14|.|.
CASSLLGGGQPQHF
TGTGCCAGCAGTTTGTTGGGGGGCGGGCAGCCCCAGCATTTT
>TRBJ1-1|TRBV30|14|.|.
CAWSLIEGGTEAFF
TGTGCCTGGAGTCTAATCGAAGGGGGCACTGAAGCTTTCTTT
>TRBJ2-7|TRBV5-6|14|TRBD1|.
CASSWDRSVYEQYF
TGTGCCAGCAGCTGGGACAGGTCCGTCTACGAGCAGTACTTC
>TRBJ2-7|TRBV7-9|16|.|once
CASSLVTGGMVYEQYF
TGTGCCAGCAGCTTAGTGACAGGAGGGATGGTCTACGAGCAGTACTTC
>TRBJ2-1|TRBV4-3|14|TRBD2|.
CASSQLSGDNEQFF
TGCGCCAGCAGCCAACTAAGCGGGGACAATGAGCAGTTCTTC
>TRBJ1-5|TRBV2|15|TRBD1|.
CASSLDRGQFQPQHF
TGTGCCAGCAGTCTAGACAGGGGGCAATTTCAGCCCCAGCATTTT
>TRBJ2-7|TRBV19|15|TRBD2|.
CASSPSAGVSYEQYF
TGTGCCAGTAGTCCATCGGCGGGGGTGTCCTACGAGCAGTACTTC
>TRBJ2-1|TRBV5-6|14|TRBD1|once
CASSSGQGLNEQFF
TGTGCCAGCAGCTCGGGACAGGGGTTAAATGAGCAGTTCTTC
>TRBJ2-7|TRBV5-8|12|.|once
CASSALSSKYLF
TGTGCCAGCAGCGCTCTATCTAGCAAGTACCTTTTC
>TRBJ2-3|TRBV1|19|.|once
CTSSQDRRELDPVGDTQYF
TGCACCAGCAGCCAAGACCGTCGGGAACTAGACCCCGTCGGGGATACGCAGTATTTT
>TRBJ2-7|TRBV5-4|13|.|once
CASSFQVGYEQYF
TGTGCCAGCAGCTTCCAGGTGGGGTACGAGCAGTACTTC
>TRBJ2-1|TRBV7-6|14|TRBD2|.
CASSERGPHNEQFF
TGTGCCAGCAGCGAGCGGGGGCCCCACAATGAGCAGTTCTTC
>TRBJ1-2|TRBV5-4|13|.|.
CASSQKLQGSYTF
TGTGCCAGCAGCCAAAAGTTGCAGGGAAGCTACACCTTC
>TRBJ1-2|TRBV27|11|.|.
CASSAGNGYTF
TGTGCCAGCAGTGCTGGGAATGGCTACACCTTC